These T cell receptor beta chains were read from a single sample in a study of T cell repertoires in cytomegalovirus infection. One entry per CDR3 protein results from TCRdb running MiXCR on the reads. This sample carries 830,000 or so distinct CDR3 sequences, 30% to 35% of them seen once, and the ten largest clones take 9.5% to 15%. For these TCRs, the target antigens are not known. The specimen was cultured CD8+ T cells from PBMCs, collected from culture after CMV antigen stimulation. The receptor source for this set is a human donor in good health (CMV status not recorded). Some clones in this sample may be carry-over from other donors' samples. Both conserved end residues are part of each CDR3. Fields, in order: clone size, D gene, J gene, V gene, CDR3 protein, CDR3 DNA. D genes are given only for firm matches. Clone sizes are given selectively: once, few, many, or a class where the clone is expanded.

>few|NA|TRBJ1-1|TRBV7-6
CASSLEMVNTEAFF
TGTGCCAGCAGCTTAGAGATGGTGAACACTGAAGCTTTCTTT
>NA|NA|TRBJ1-2|TRBV7-4
CASSLVRYGYTF
TGTGCCAGCAGCTTGGTGCGGTATGGCTACACCTTC
>few|NA|TRBJ2-2|TRBV9
CASSVAGPNTGELFF
TGTGCCAGCAGCGTAGCAGGGCCCAACACCGGGGAGCTGTTTTTT
>many|NA|TRBJ1-4|TRBV7-8
CASSLLRRSNEKLFF
TGTGCCAGCAGCTTGCTAAGGCGGAGCAATGAAAAACTGTTTTTT
>NA|NA|TRBJ2-1|TRBV19
CASSIDPDGSPSSYNEQFF
TGTGCCAGTAGTATAGATCCGGATGGGTCCCCGAGCTCCTACAATGAGCAGTTCTTC
>NA|TRBD1|TRBJ1-4|TRBV6-6
CASSYSAGTGDEKLFF
TGTGCCAGCAGTTACTCAGCCGGGACAGGGGATGAAAAACTGTTTTTT
>few|NA|TRBJ2-3|TRBV12-3/TRBV12-4
CASSPAPRSTDTQYF
TGTGCCAGCAGCCCCGCCCCAAGAAGCACAGATACGCAGTATTTT
>NA|TRBD1|TRBJ1-4|TRBV7-9
CASSTTGLATNEKLFF
TGTGCCAGCAGCACGACAGGGTTGGCAACTAATGAAAAACTGTTTTTT
>many|NA|TRBJ1-1|TRBV2
CASRGGREVAFF
TGTGCCAGCAGGGGTGGCAGGGAAGTGGCTTTCTTT
>few|TRBD2|TRBJ2-3|TRBV12-3/TRBV12-4
CASGPVAGGYTDTQYF
TGTGCCAGCGGCCCAGTAGCGGGAGGCTACACAGATACGCAGTATTTT
>few|TRBD2|TRBJ2-7|TRBV6-2/TRBV6-3
CASSYLAGTYEQYF
TGTGCCAGCAGTTACTTAGCGGGAACCTACGAGCAGTACTTC
>few|NA|TRBJ1-2|TRBV18
CASSPERGSNYGYTF
TGTGCCAGCTCACCAGAAAGGGGGTCTAACTATGGCTACACCTTC
>few|NA|TRBJ2-5|TRBV9
CASSVELGMQETQYF
TGTGCCAGCAGCGTAGAACTCGGGATGCAAGAGACCCAGTACTTC
>NA|NA|TRBJ1-1|TRBV7-9
CASRLTGPEAFF
TGTGCCAGCAGGTTAACAGGACCTGAAGCTTTCTTT
>few|NA|TRBJ1-1|TRBV5-5
CASSLVPATEAFF
TGTGCCAGCAGCTTGGTCCCGGCCACTGAAGCTTTCTTT
>many|TRBD2|TRBJ2-2|TRBV12-3/TRBV12-4
CASSFPGLAGPNTGELFF
TGTGCCAGCAGTTTTCCGGGACTAGCGGGCCCGAACACCGGGGAGCTGTTTTTT
>NA|NA|TRBJ1-6|TRBV6-5
CASSYSTGRIQSPLHF
TGTGCCAGCAGTTACTCCACGGGGAGGATCCAATCACCCCTCCACTTT
>NA|TRBD1|TRBJ1-2|TRBV4-1
CASGTGGTYGYTF
TGCGCCAGTGGGACAGGGGGGACCTATGGCTACACCTTC
>NA|TRBD1|TRBJ2-7|TRBV7-9
CASSLALRQGGSEQYF
TGTGCCAGCAGCTTAGCGCTGAGACAGGGTGGGTCCGAGCAGTACTTC
>NA|TRBD1|TRBJ1-6|TRBV6-5
CATAYRGNSPLHF
TGTGCCACCGCATACAGGGGGAATTCACCCCTCCACTTT
>NA|NA|TRBJ1-2|TRBV5-1
CASSQGNGAGGYTF
TGCGCCAGCAGCCAAGGAAACGGGGCCGGTGGCTACACCTTC
>NA|TRBD1|TRBJ2-7|TRBV10-3
CAISGTGGSYEQYF
TGTGCCATTTCGGGCACAGGGGGCTCCTACGAGCAGTACTTC
>many|NA|TRBJ2-5|TRBV7-6
CASSLGPQRIQGETQYF
TGTGCCAGCAGCTTAGGCCCCCAGAGAATCCAAGGGGAGACCCAGTACTTC
>few|NA|TRBJ2-3|TRBV19
CASSIQGSSTDTQYF
TGTGCCAGTAGTATCCAGGGGTCGAGCACAGATACGCAGTATTTT
>NA|NA|TRBJ1-2|TRBV7-6
CASSLEQTAYGYAF
TGTGCCAGCAGCTTAGAGCAAACGGCCTATGGCTACGCCTTC
>once|NA|TRBJ1-2|TRBV14
CASSPADRRNYGYTF
TGTGCCAGCAGCCCTGCGGACAGACGAAACTATGGCTACACCTTC
>few|TRBD2|TRBJ2-7|TRBV7-6
CASSLAGTRFGEQYF
TGTGCCAGCAGCTTAGCAGGGACTAGGTTTGGCGAGCAGTACTTC
>NA|NA|TRBJ1-1|TRBV4-1
CASSQDRREYTEAFF
TGCGCCAGCAGCCAAGATCGAAGGGAATACACTGAAGCTTTCTTT
>NA|NA|TRBJ1-2|TRBV7-9
CASSLAGALANYGYTF
TGTGCCAGCAGCTTAGCAGGGGCGTTAGCTAACTATGGCTACACCTTC
>NA|NA|TRBJ1-1|TRBV6-8
CASSYGEVYTEAFF
TGTGCCAGCAGTTACGGGGAAGTATACACTGAAGCTTTCTTT
>NA|NA|TRBJ1-1|TRBV6-1
CASSEVYPRAFF
TGTGCCAGCAGTGAAGTTTACCCTCGGGCTTTCTTT
>NA|NA|TRBJ2-5|TRBV12-3/TRBV12-4
CASTYPGRETQYF
TGTGCCAGCACCTACCCTGGGCGGGAGACCCAGTACTTC
>few|NA|TRBJ2-2|TRBV12-3/TRBV12-4
CASSLPGISPGELFF
TGTGCCAGCAGTCTCCCTGGGATTTCACCAGGGGAGCTGTTTTTT
>many|NA|TRBJ2-3|TRBV7-3
CASSQRGEGGLADTQYF
TGTGCCAGCAGCCAACGTGGGGAGGGGGGGCTAGCAGATACGCAGTATTTT
>few|NA|TRBJ2-5|TRBV9
CASSGASGTQYF
TGTGCCAGCAGCGGGGCCTCGGGGACCCAGTACTTC
>NA|NA|TRBJ1-1|TRBV9
CASSVGSGQNTEAFF
TGTGCCAGCAGCGTAGGGTCAGGGCAGAACACTGAAGCTTTCTTT